The following is a T cell receptor beta chain sequence with its context. Antigen unknown. The data belong to a study of PD-L1 blockade in urothelial cancer. Study context: Atezolizumab (1,200 mg intravenously every 3 weeks) began in about 2014 for patients. Analysis of blood occurred 3 weeks (second dose) and 6 weeks after treatment start.

Time point of the sample: pretreatment peripheral blood. Study results and limitations: Patients who had durable benefit saw their tumor-associated blood clones expand more at 3 weeks. Below-median pretreatment blood TCR clonality was a predictor of better survival.

The CDR3 has 14 residues. Per the germline V gene, CDR1 is GTSNPN and CDR2 is SVGIG (reference sequence). Trimming pared 4 bases from V and 0 bases from J, leaving 12 bases between. Data came from immunoSEQ multiplex PCR; TCRdb stores just in-frame clones and leaves some out. The data hold 30,000 to 40,000 clones, with 75% to 85% observed a single time. The sequence was obtained from a man aged 55 to 70 with urothelial cancer. Sequenced here: PBMCs, sampled around atezolizumab (anti-PD-L1) treatment. V and J are TRBV30 and TRBJ1-1; maybe TRBD1 (6 bases). CDR3 in amino acids: CAWNGGDMNTEAFF. The CDR3, as DNA: TGTGCCTGGAATGGGGGGGACATGAACACTGAAGCTTTCTTT.